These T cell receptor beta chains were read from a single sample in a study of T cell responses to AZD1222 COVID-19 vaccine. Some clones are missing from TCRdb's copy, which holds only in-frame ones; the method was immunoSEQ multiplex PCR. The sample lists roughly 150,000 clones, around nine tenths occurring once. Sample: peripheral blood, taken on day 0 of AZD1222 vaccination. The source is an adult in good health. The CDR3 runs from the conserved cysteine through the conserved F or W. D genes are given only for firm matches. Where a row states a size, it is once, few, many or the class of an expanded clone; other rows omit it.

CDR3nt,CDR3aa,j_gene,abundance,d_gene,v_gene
TGTGCCACCAGTGACCGGAGACCGGGGCGGGCGCACGAGCAGTACTTC,CATSDRRPGRAHEQYF,TRBJ2-7,-,-,TRBV24-1
TGTGCCAGCAGCTTGACTAGTATCTCGATGAACACCGGGGAGCTGTTTTTT,CASSLTSISMNTGELFF,TRBJ2-2,-,-,TRBV13
TGCAGCGTTGAAGAGGAAGGGCTCTATGGCTACACCTTC,CSVEEEGLYGYTF,TRBJ1-2,-,-,TRBV29-1
TGTGCCAGCAGTGAAACCTGGGATACGCAGTATTTT,CASSETWDTQYF,TRBJ2-3,-,-,TRBV2
TGTGCCAGCAGGGGAGGCACCGGGGAGCTGTTTTTT,CASRGGTGELFF,TRBJ2-2,once,-,TRBV7-9
TGTGCCAGCAGTTCCCTGCAGCCGGCTGGCTACACCTTC,CASSSLQPAGYTF,TRBJ1-2,-,-,TRBV28
TGCGCCAGCAGCCAAGCCCCGGGACAGGGGGCGGCGGGGGCCAACGTCCTGACTTTC,CASSQAPGQGAAGANVLTF,TRBJ2-6,-,TRBD1,TRBV4-3
TGTGCCAGCAGCCCGCGACCTCCTTTGACAGGGGCCCATCAGCCCCAGCATTTT,CASSPRPPLTGAHQPQHF,TRBJ1-5,-,TRBD1,TRBV7-8
TGTGCCAGCAGCTGGGGGTCCTTGATCACTGAAGCTTTCTTT,CASSWGSLITEAFF,TRBJ1-1,-,-,TRBV5-5
TGTGCCAGCAGCTTTGCAGGGGCGTACAATGAGCAGTTCTTC,CASSFAGAYNEQFF,TRBJ2-1,-,-,TRBV7-3
TGTGCCAGCAGTTCAACAGGGACCTGGAGCTACACCTTC,CASSSTGTWSYTF,TRBJ1-2,-,-,TRBV27
TGTGCCAGCAGCGTAGCTGCACTAGCCGTCTCCTACGAGCAGTACTTC,CASSVAALAVSYEQYF,TRBJ2-7,once,-,TRBV9
TGCGCCAGCAGCCAAGAGGCAGGTGTTAGCTATGGCTACACCTTC,CASSQEAGVSYGYTF,TRBJ1-2,-,-,TRBV4-3
TGTGCCAGCAGACCCCAAATGGGAGGGAATACTGAAGCTTTCTTT,CASRPQMGGNTEAFF,TRBJ1-1,-,-,TRBV5-5
TGTGCCAGCAGCTTGGGTCCGTCCGGGGAGCTGTTTTTT,CASSLGPSGELFF,TRBJ2-2,-,-,TRBV11-3
TGTGCCAGCACCCCACTGGCCCTTGAGGATACGCAGTATTTT,CASTPLALEDTQYF,TRBJ2-3,-,-,TRBV6-2/TRBV6-3
TGTGCCAGTAAGGGGGGCTACTATGGCTACACCTTC,CASKGGYYGYTF,TRBJ1-2,few,-,TRBV19
TGTGCCAGCAGCTTAGCGCCTAAAGATACGCAGTATTTT,CASSLAPKDTQYF,TRBJ2-3,-,-,TRBV7-9
TGTGCCATCCGGGACAGGGGGTACTATGGCTACACCTTC,CAIRDRGYYGYTF,TRBJ1-2,-,TRBD1,TRBV28
TGTGCCAGCAGCGGAACCGGGGAGCTGTTTTTT,CASSGTGELFF,TRBJ2-2,-,-,TRBV9
TGTGCCAGCAAGGTACTAGCGGGAGATGAGCAGTTCTTC,CASKVLAGDEQFF,TRBJ2-1,-,TRBD2,TRBV4-2
TGTGCCAGCAGCCCTCCCCCCGGGGGGGCCTCCCCGGGGGAGCTGTTTTTT,CASSPPPGGASPGELFF,TRBJ2-2,-,TRBD2,TRBV9
TGTGCCTGGCACGGAAGGGGGGCTAATGAAAAACTGTTTTTT,CAWHGRGANEKLFF,TRBJ1-4,-,-,TRBV30
TGTGCCAGCTCACAGACAGGGGCGGGCAATCAGCCCCAGCATTTT,CASSQTGAGNQPQHF,TRBJ1-5,-,TRBD1,TRBV18
TGCGCCAGCACCCCCGGACTAGCGGACTGGGGCACAGATACGCAGTATTTT,CASTPGLADWGTDTQYF,TRBJ2-3,-,TRBD2,TRBV5-1
TGTGCCAGCAGCCCCCGACTAGCGGGAGGCTCTGGGGCCAACGTCCTGACTTTC,CASSPRLAGGSGANVLTF,TRBJ2-6,once,TRBD2,TRBV9
TGCAGTGCTAGTCGGGGGGCGGACACCGGGGAGCTGTTTTTT,CSASRGADTGELFF,TRBJ2-2,-,-,TRBV20-1
TGTGCCAGCAGCACTCCGGGACAGGGGGCTGGAAACACCATATATTTT,CASSTPGQGAGNTIYF,TRBJ1-3,-,TRBD1,TRBV5-4
TGTGCCAGCAGCGCGGGGCCTGGAAACACCATATATTTT,CASSAGPGNTIYF,TRBJ1-3,-,-,TRBV5-4
TGTGCCAGCAGCCCCTATGACGAGCAGTACTTC,CASSPYDEQYF,TRBJ2-7,once,-,TRBV6-2/TRBV6-3
TGTGCCAGCAGTCACGGGACGAACACTGAAGCTTTCTTT,CASSHGTNTEAFF,TRBJ1-1,once,-,TRBV6-2/TRBV6-3
TGTGCCAGTAGGGTTGCCAGGGGATCTTGGTCTGGGGCCAACGTCCTGACTTTC,CASRVARGSWSGANVLTF,TRBJ2-6,-,-,TRBV19
TGTGCCAGCAGCTCGACACTAGGAGCTTTCTTT,CASSSTLGAFF,TRBJ1-1,-,-,TRBV5-5